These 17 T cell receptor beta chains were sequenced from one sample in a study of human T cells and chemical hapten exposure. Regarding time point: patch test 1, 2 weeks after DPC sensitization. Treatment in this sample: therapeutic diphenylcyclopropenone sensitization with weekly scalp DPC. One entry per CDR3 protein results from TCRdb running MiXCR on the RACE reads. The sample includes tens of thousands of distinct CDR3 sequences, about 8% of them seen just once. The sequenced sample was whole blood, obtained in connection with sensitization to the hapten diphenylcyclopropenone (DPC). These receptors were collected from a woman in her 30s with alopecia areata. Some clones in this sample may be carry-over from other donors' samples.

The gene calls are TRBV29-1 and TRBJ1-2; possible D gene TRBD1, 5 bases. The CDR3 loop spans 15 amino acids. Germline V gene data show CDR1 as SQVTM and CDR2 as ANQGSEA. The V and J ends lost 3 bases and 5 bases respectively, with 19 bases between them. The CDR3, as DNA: TGCAGCGTTGACCTAGCACCCGGGACGAATTATGGCTACACCTTC. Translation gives CSVDLAPGTNYGYTF.

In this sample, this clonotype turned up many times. The CDR3 bases are TGTGCCACCATGGACGGGGAAGGGGCTGATGGCTACACCTTC. This sequence encodes CATMDGEGADGYTF. The chain is built from TRBV10-3 and TRBJ1-2, with a tentative D call TRBD1 (5 bases). Germline CDR1 and CDR2: ENHRY and SYGVKD. The CDR3 is 14 residues long. Deletions cut 10 bases from V and 6 bases from J, with 21 bases between.

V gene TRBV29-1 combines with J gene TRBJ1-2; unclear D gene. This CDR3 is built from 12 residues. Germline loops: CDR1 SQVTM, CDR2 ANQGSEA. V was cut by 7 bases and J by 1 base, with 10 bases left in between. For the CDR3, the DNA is TGCAGCGGGAAGATATATAACTATGGCTACACCTTC. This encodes CSGKIYNYGYTF.

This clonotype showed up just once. The CDR3: CASSLASSGNNSPLHF. The CDR3 DNA reads TGTGCCAGCAGCTTAGCATCATCAGGAAATAATTCACCCCTCCACTTT. V is TRBV7-9 and J is TRBJ1-6; D remains unclear. The V gene lost 0 bases and the J gene lost 5 bases, with 11 bases spanning the gap. CDR3 length: 16 amino acids. Germline CDR1 and CDR2: SEHNR and FQNEAQ (reference sequence).

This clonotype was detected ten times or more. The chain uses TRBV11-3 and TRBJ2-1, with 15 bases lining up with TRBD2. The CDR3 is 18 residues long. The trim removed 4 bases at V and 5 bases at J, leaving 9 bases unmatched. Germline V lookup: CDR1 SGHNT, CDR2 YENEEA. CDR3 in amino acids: CASSSRRTSGGGNNEQFF. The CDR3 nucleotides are TGTGCCAGCAGCTCTCGAAGGACTAGCGGGGGGGGGAACAATGAGCAGTTCTTC.

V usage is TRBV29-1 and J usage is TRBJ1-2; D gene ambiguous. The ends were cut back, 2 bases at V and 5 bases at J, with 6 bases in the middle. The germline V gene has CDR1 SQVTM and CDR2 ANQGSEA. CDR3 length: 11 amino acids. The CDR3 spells CSVEYGYGYTF. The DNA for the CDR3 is TGCAGCGTTGAATATGGGTATGGCTACACCTTC.

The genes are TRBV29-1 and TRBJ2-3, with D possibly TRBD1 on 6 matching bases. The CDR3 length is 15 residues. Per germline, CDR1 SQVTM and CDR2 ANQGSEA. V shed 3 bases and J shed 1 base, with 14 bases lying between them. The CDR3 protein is CSVDGASGGTDTQYF. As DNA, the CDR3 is TGCAGCGTTGATGGGGCGTCAGGGGGCACAGATACGCAGTATTTT.

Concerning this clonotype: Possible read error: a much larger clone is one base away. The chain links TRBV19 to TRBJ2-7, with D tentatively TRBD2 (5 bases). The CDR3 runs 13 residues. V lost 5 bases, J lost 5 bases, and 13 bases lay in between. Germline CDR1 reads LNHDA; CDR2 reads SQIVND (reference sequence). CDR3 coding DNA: TGTGCCAGTAGTGGGAGTGATTCCGACGAGCAGTACTTC. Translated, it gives CASSGSDSDEQYF.

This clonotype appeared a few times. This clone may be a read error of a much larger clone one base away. This CDR3 reads CASSAMTGPDEQYF. The DNA for the CDR3 is TGTGCCAGTAGTGCCATGACAGGGCCCGACGAGCAGTACTTC. V is TRBV19 and J is TRBJ2-7, with 7 bases that match TRBD1. Per the germline V gene, CDR1 is LNHDA and CDR2 is SQIVND (reference sequence). This CDR3 has 14 amino acids. V dropped 5 bases and J dropped 5; count of bases not matched to a gene: 9.

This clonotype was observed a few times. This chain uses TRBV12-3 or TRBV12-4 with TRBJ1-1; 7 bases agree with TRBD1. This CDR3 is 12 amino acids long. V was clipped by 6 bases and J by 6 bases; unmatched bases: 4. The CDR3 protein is CASRTTGPEAFF. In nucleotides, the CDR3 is TGTGCCAGCAGGACGACAGGGCCTGAAGCTTTCTTT.

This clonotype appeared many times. The CDR3 sequence: CASSLVSKGSGANVLTF. The DNA for the CDR3 is TGCGCCAGCAGCTTGGTTAGCAAGGGTTCTGGGGCCAACGTCCTGACTTTC. V usage is TRBV5-1 and J usage is TRBJ2-6; D is unclear. This CDR3 spans 17 amino acids. CDR1 SGHRS and CDR2 YFSETQ come from the germline V gene. The V and J ends lost 0 bases and 1 base respectively, with 11 bases between them.

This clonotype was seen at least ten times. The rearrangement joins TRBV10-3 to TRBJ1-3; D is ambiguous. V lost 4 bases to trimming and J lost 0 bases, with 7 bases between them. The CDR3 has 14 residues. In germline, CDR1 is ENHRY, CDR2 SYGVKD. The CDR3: CAISAGVSGNTIYF. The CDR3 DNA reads TGTGCCATCAGTGCGGGTGTCTCTGGAAACACCATATATTTT.

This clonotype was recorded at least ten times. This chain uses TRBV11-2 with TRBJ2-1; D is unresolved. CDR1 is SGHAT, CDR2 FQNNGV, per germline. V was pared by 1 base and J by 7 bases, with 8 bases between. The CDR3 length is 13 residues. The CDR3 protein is CASSLAWGNEQFF. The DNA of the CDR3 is TGTGCCAGCAGCTTAGCTTGGGGAAATGAGCAGTTCTTC.

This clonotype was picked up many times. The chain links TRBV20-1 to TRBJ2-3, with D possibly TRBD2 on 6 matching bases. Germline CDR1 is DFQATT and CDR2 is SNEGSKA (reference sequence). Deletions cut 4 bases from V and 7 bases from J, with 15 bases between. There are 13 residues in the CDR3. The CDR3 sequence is CSATGTGGNTQYF. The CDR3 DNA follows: TGCAGTGCTACCGGGACTGGGGGAAATACGCAGTATTTT.

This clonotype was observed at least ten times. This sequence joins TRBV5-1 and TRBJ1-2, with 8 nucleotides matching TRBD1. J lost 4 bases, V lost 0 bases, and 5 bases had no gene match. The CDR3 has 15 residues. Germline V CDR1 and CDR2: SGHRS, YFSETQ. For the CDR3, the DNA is TGCGCCAGCAGCTTGGCCGGGACAGGAGTCTATGGCTACACCTTC. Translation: CASSLAGTGVYGYTF.

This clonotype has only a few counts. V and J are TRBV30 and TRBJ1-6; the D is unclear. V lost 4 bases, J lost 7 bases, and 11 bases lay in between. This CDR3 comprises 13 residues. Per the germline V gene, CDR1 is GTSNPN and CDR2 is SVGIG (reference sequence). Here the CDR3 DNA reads TGTGCCTGGAAACGGAACGGAAATTCACCCCTCCACTTT. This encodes CAWKRNGNSPLHF.

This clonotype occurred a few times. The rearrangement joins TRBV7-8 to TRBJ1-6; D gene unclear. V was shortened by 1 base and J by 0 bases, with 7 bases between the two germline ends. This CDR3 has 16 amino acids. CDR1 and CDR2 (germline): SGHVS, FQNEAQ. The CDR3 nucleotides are TGTGCCAGCAGCTTAGAAGATAGCTCCTATAATTCACCCCTCCACTTT. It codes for CASSLEDSSYNSPLHF.